The sequence of this TCR beta chain was determined in a study of cytomegalovirus exposure and HLA in healthy donors. As for the study in general: A preliminary data release comprised around 85 million unique TCRs obtained from HLA-typed donors.

Primers included in the PCR were 60 Vbeta and 13 Jbeta primers. Assay: immunoSEQ multiplex PCR; the TCRdb copy retains only in-frame clones and omits some. Seen in this sample are around 140,000 clones; the ten most common clones hold 0.8% to 1%. There are 13 residues in the CDR3. Germline CDR1 is SGHRS and CDR2 is YFSETQ. Unmatched junction bases numbered 5, after V lost 4 bases and J lost 5 bases. What was sequenced was PBMCs. This chain joins TRBV5-1 and TRBJ2-5; 7 bases are shared with TRBD1. The receptor was isolated from a male donor in good health and CMV-seronegative. The chain's CDR3 is CASSPTGPETQYF. The CDR3 DNA sequence: TGCGCCAGCAGCCCGACAGGGCCGGAGACCCAGTACTTC.